These T cell receptor beta chains were read from a single sample in a study of T cells after yellow fever vaccination. One entry per CDR3 protein results from TCRdb running MiXCR on the 5' RACE reads. Here the sample spans 450,000 to 650,000 distinct CDR3 sequences, approximately 12% being singletons. Sequences were derived from PBMCs, sampled on the day of the yellow fever booster vaccination. These receptors were collected from a man in his thirties or forties who received the YFV17D yellow fever vaccine. CDR3s include the opening cysteine and the closing phenylalanine or tryptophan. A D gene is named only where the DNA matches it firmly. Rows give clone size only sometimes, using once, few, many, or a class for an expanded clone.

many | NA | TRBJ1-5 | TRBV12-3/TRBV12-4 | TGTGCCAGCAGTTTTGAAGGCCGGGGCAATCAGCCCCAGCATTTT | CASSFEGRGNQPQHF
NA | TRBD1 | TRBJ2-1 | TRBV11-1 | TGTGCCAGCAGCTTGGTTGATCTGGGACAGGGGTTCTCGTCGGAGCAGTTCTTC | CASSLVDLGQGFSSEQFF
few | TRBD2 | TRBJ2-7 | TRBV9 | TGTGCCAGCAGCGTAACCGGGACTAGCTACGAGCAGTACTTC | CASSVTGTSYEQYF
NA | NA | TRBJ2-7 | TRBV20-1 | TGCAGTGCTTACGTTGGGTCATACCCACACTTC | CSAYVGSYPHF
many | NA | TRBJ2-5 | TRBV20-1 | TGCAGTGCTTCCATCAGGTTACAGTACCAAGAGACCCAGTACTTC | CSASIRLQYQETQYF
NA | TRBD1 | TRBJ2-1 | TRBV7-9 | TGTGCCAGCAGCCCACGACCGGGACAGGGTGACAATGAGCAGTTCTTC | CASSPRPGQGDNEQFF
few | TRBD1 | TRBJ2-2 | TRBV5-6 | TGTGCCAGCGGGACAGGGACTCACGGGGAGCTGTTTTTT | CASGTGTHGELFF
few | TRBD1 | TRBJ2-7 | TRBV5-6 | TGTGCCAGCAGCTTAACCAAGACAGGGGCCCCCTACGAGCAGTACTTC | CASSLTKTGAPYEQYF
NA | NA | TRBJ2-2 | TRBV6-1 | TGTGCCACCCACAGCCGGCGGAACACCGGGGAGCTGTTTTTT | CATHSRRNTGELFF
NA | NA | TRBJ2-1 | TRBV3-1 | TGTGCCAGCAGCCAAGAAGATGGCGGCCCCTACAATGAGCAGTTCTTC | CASSQEDGGPYNEQFF
few | TRBD2 | TRBJ2-1 | TRBV5-4 | TGTGCCAGCAGCGCGGGAGGACTTTCCTACAATGAGCAGTTCTTC | CASSAGGLSYNEQFF
few | TRBD2 | TRBJ2-5 | TRBV12-3/TRBV12-4 | TGTGCCAGCAGTGTCTGGCGGGGGAACTTCAAGAGGGGCCAGTACTTC | CASSVWRGNFKRGQYF
once | NA | TRBJ1-2 | TRBV7-2 | TGTGCCAGCAGCTTAGACTGGATTTGGGGGGATGGCTACACCTTC | CASSLDWIWGDGYTF
few | TRBD2 | TRBJ2-7 | TRBV7-8 | TGTGCCAGCAGCTTGGAGCCGTGGGGGGGGGACGAGCAGTACTTC | CASSLEPWGGDEQYF
NA | NA | TRBJ2-3 | TRBV11-2 | TGTGCCAGCACCCCCTCGGAAACTAGAGGAGATACGCAGTATTTT | CASTPSETRGDTQYF
many | NA | TRBJ2-5 | TRBV15 | TGTGCCACCAGCAGAGGGGGGGAGACCCAGTACTTC | CATSRGGETQYF
NA | NA | TRBJ2-7 | TRBV2 | TGTGCCAGCAGTGAATGGACAAATTCCTACGAGCAGTACTTC | CASSEWTNSYEQYF
NA | TRBD2 | TRBJ2-5 | TRBV7-8 | TGTGCCAGCAGCTTAGAGGTAGCGGGAGGGTTTGGTGAGACCCAGTACTTC | CASSLEVAGGFGETQYF
NA | NA | TRBJ2-7 | TRBV20-1 | TGCAGTGCCCAACCGCGGGAATACGAGCAGTACTTC | CSAQPREYEQYF
few | TRBD1 | TRBJ2-5 | TRBV7-9 | TGTGCCAGCAGCCGACAGGGGGCCCAAGAGACCCAGTACTTC | CASSRQGAQETQYF
NA | TRBD1 | TRBJ1-2 | TRBV6-5 | TGTGCCAGCAGTTCGCCAGGGACAGCCTATGGCTACACCTTC | CASSSPGTAYGYTF
few | TRBD1 | TRBJ1-1 | TRBV5-1 | TGCGCCAGCAGCCTTCTGACAGGGGGCCGTGGTGAAGCTTTCTTT | CASSLLTGGRGEAFF
few | TRBD2 | TRBJ2-3 | TRBV4-3 | TGCGCCAGCAGCCCCCGTAGCGGGGGGGGATTGGTTACGCAGTATTTT | CASSPRSGGGLVTQYF
NA | NA | TRBJ2-5 | TRBV9 | TGTGCCAGCAGCGTAGGAAGCCAGCCACGGTCCGAGACCCAGTACTTC | CASSVGSQPRSETQYF
NA | NA | TRBJ2-1 | TRBV19 | TGTGCCACTTCGACAGCTTCCTACAATGAGCAGTTCTTC | CATSTASYNEQFF
few | NA | TRBJ2-4 | TRBV7-2 | TGTGCCAGCAGCTCCCCCCCGTTCATTCAGTACTTC | CASSSPPFIQYF
NA | NA | TRBJ2-2 | TRBV4-2 | TGTGCCAGCAGCCAAGAAGGCGGCCTAGCGAACACCGGGGAGCTGTTTTTT | CASSQEGGLANTGELFF
NA | TRBD2 | TRBJ2-1 | TRBV9 | TGTGCCAGCAGCGCTCCCGGGACTAGCGGGAGGGGTGAGCAGTTCTTC | CASSAPGTSGRGEQFF
few | TRBD2 | TRBJ2-1 | TRBV3-1 | TGTGCCAGCAGCCTAGCGGGAGGAAGCGGGAATGAGCAGTTCTTC | CASSLAGGSGNEQFF
NA | NA | TRBJ2-3 | TRBV6-5 | TGTGCCAGCAGTTACGGTCAGACAGGAACAGATACGCAGTATTTT | CASSYGQTGTDTQYF
few | NA | TRBJ2-1 | TRBV29-1 | TGCAGCGGATCGAAAGGCAATGAGCAGTTCTTC | CSGSKGNEQFF
NA | NA | TRBJ2-7 | TRBV7-9 | TGTGCCAGCAGCTTAGATGTCCTGAGGGGCGAGCAGTACTTC | CASSLDVLRGEQYF
few | NA | TRBJ2-1 | TRBV29-1 | TGCAGCGTTGACTACAATGAGCAGTTCTTC | CSVDYNEQFF
NA | TRBD1 | TRBJ1-6 | TRBV5-1 | TGCGCCAGCAGCTCAGAGCTGGGACAGGGAGGTTCACCCCTCCACTTT | CASSSELGQGGSPLHF
NA | NA | TRBJ1-3 | TRBV7-2 | TGTGCCAGCAGCCATACGATATCTGGAAACACCATATATTTT | CASSHTISGNTIYF